This TCR beta chain is from a study of CD8 T cells in ankylosing spondylitis. Broader study findings: Significant enrichment of disease-linked clones was reported in matched ankylosing spondylitis synovial fluid. In ankylosing spondylitis blood, a motif of 7 to 9 highly homologous TCR beta variants appeared characteristic.

A quantitative 5'-RACE method, one with molecular barcodes, was used to make TCR beta libraries. TCRdb reanalysed the 5' RACE reads using MiXCR and keeps one entry per CDR3 protein. The table includes some 700,000 distinct CDR3 sequences, around 20% detected once. The V gene's germline CDR1 is MNHNS and CDR2 SASEGT. Trimming cost V 7 bases and J 0 bases, with 12 bases left between them. The CDR3 is 14 residues long. Turning to this clonotype: The antigen is unknown.

The material sequenced was blood, either unsorted or a sorted T cell fraction (not recorded which). V gene TRBV6-1 combines with J gene TRBJ1-2; D may be TRBD1 (5 bases). This TCR came from a male donor with ankylosing spondylitis. The CDR3 sequence is CASTGGGANYGYTF. The CDR3 coding sequence is TGTGCCAGCACTGGGGGGGGAGCTAACTATGGCTACACCTTC.